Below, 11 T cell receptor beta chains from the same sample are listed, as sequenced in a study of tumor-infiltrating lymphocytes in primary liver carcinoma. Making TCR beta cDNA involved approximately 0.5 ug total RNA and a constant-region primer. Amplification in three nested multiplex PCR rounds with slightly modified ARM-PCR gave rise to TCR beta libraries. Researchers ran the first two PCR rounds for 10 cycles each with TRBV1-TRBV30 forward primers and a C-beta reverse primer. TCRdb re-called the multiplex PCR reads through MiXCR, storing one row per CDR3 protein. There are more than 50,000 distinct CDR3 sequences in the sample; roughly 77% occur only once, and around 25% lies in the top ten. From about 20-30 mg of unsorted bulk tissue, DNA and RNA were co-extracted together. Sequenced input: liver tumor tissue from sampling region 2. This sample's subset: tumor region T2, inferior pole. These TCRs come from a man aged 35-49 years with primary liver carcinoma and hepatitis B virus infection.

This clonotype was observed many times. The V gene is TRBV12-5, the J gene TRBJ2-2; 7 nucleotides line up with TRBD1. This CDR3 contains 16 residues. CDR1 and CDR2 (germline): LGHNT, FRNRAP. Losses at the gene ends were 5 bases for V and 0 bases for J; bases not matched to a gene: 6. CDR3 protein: CASGPTGVANTGELFF. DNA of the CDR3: TGTGCTAGTGGTCCAACAGGGGTGGCGAACACCGGGGAGCTGTTTTTT.

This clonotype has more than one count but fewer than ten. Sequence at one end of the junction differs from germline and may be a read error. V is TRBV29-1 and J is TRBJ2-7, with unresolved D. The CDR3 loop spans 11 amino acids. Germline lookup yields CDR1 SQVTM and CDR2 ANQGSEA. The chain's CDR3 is CRVETPHEQYF. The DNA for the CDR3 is TGCAGGGTTGAGACCCCTCACGAGCAGTACTTC.

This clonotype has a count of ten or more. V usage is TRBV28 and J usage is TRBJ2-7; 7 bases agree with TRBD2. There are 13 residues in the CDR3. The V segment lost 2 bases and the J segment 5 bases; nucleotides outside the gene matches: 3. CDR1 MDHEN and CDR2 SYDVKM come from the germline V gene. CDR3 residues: CASSLEGRDEQYF. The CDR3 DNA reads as TGTGCCAGCAGTTTAGAGGGGAGGGACGAGCAGTACTTC.

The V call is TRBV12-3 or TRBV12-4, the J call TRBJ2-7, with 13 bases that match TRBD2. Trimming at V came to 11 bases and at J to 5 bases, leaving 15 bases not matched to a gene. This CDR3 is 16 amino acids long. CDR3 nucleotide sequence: TGTGCCGGCAAAGGACTAGCGGGGGACCCTTCCCACGAGCAGTACTTC. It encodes CAGKGLAGDPSHEQYF.

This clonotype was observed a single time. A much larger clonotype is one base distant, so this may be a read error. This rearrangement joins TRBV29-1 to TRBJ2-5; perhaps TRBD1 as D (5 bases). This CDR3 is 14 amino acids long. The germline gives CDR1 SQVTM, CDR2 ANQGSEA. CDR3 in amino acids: CSAEGVRSQETQYF. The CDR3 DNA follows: TGCAGCGCTGAAGGGGTGAGGTCCCAAGAGACCCAGTACTTC.

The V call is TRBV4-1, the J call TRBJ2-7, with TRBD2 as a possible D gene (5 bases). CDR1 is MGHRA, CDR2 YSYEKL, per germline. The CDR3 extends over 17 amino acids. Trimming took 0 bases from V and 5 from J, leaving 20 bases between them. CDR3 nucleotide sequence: TGCGCCAGCAGCCAAGATGGAGGAACTATCGGGATTAACGAGCAGTACTTC. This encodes CASSQDGGTIGINEQYF.

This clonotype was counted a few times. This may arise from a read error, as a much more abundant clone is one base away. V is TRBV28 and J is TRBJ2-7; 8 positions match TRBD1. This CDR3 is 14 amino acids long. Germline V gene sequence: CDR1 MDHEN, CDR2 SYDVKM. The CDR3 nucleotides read TGTGCCGGCAGTTTGCTCAGGGGGCCCTACGAGCAGTACTTC. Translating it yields CAGSLLRGPYEQYF. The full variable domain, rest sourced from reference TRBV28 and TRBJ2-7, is DVKVTQSSRYLVKRTGEKVFLECVQDMDHENMFWYRQDPGLGLRLIYFSYDVKMKEKGDIPEGYSVSREKKERFSLILESASTNQTSMYLCAGSLLRGPYEQYFGPGTRLTVT.

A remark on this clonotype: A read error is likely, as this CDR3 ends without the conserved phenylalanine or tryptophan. The CDR3 reads CASSHGLAGGSSYEQYS. In DNA form, the CDR3 reads TGCGCCAGCAGCCATGGACTAGCGGGAGGCTCGAGCTACGAGCAGTACTCC. V and J are TRBV4-1 and TRBJ2-7, with 14 bases aligning to TRBD2. V gave up 3 bases and J gave up 3 bases; unmatched junction bases: 7. The CDR3 covers 17 residues. CDR1 is MGHRA, CDR2 YSYEKL, per germline.

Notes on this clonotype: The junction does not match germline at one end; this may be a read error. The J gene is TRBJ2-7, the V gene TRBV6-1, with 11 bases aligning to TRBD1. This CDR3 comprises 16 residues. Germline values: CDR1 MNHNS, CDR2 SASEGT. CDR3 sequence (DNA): TGTGCCACCAGTGATAACGAGGGACAGGGGGTTCACGAGCAGTACTTC. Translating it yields CATSDNEGQGVHEQYF.

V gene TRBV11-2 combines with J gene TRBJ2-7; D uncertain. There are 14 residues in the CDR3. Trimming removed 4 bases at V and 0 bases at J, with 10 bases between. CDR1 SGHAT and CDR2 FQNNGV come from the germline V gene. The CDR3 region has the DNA TGTGCCAGCAGCTCCGAGGTCAGCTCCTACGAGCAGTACTTC. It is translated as CASSSEVSSYEQYF.

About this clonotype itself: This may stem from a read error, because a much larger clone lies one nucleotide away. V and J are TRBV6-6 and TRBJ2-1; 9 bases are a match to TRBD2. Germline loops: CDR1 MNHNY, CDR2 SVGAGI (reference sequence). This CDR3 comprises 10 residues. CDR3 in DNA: TGTGTCAGCTCTAGCGGGAAGCAGTTCTTC. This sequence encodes CVSSSGKQFF.